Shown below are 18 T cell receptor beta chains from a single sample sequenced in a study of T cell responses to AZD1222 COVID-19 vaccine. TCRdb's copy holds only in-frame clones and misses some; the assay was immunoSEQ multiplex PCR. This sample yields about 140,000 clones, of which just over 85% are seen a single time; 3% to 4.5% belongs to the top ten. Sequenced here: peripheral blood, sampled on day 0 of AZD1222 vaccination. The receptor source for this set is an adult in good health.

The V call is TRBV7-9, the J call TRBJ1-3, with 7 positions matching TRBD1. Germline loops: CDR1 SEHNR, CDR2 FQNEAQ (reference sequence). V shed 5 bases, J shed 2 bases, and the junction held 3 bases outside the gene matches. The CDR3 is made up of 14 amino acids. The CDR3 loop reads CASSMGTAGNTIYF. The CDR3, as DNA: TGTGCCAGCAGCATGGGGACAGCTGGAAACACCATATATTTT.

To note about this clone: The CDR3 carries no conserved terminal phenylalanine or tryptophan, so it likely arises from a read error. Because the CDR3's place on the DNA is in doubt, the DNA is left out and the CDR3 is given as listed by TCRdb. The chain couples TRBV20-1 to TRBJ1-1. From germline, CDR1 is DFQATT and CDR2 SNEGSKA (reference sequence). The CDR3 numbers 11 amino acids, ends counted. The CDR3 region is CSANGPDTPDY.

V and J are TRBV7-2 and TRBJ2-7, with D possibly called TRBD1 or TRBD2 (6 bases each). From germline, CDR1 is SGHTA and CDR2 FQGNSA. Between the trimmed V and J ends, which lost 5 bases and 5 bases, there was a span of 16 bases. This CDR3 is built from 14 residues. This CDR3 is CASSNQLRGDEQYF. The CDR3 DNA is TGTGCCAGCAGCAATCAGCTAAGGGGGGACGAGCAGTACTTC.

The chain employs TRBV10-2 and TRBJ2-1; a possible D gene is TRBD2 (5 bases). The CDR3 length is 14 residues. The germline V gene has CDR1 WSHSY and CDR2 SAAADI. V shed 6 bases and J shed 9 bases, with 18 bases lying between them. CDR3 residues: CASSTLSGSGEQFF. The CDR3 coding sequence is TGCGCCAGCAGCACACTGAGCGGATCGGGTGAGCAGTTCTTC.

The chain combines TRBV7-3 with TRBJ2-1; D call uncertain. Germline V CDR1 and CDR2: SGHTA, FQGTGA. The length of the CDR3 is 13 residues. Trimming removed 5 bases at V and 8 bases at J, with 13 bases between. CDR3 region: CASSPQLDHEQFF. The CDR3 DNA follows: TGTGCCAGCAGCCCGCAGCTGGACCATGAGCAGTTCTTC.

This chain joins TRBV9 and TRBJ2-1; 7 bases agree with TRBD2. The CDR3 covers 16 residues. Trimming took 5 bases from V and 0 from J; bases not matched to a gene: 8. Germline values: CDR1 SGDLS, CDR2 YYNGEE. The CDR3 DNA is TGTGCCAGCAGTCGTACTAGCGTAAGCTCCTACAATGAGCAGTTCTTC. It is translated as CASSRTSVSSYNEQFF.

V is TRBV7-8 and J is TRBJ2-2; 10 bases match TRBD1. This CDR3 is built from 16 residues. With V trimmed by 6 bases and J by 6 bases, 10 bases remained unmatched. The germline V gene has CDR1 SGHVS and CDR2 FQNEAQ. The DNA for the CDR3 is TGTGCCAGCAGACGAAGACAGGGGGCGCAACCCGGGGAGCTGTTTTTT. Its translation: CASRRRQGAQPGELFF.

The CDR3 DNA reads TGTGCCAGCAGCTTATCCCAGGGCAGTGGCTACACCTTC. Translated: CASSLSQGSGYTF. This chain links TRBV7-2 with TRBJ1-2; maybe TRBD1 (5 bases). With 2 bases removed from V and 7 bases from J, the gap between germline ends came to 11 bases. This CDR3 region has 13 residues. Germline V gene lookup returns CDR1 SGHTA and CDR2 FQGNSA.

For the CDR3, the DNA is TGTGCCAGCAGCTCCCCCGGGACAGGGTTGGGACAGCCCCAGCATTTT. Its protein is CASSSPGTGLGQPQHF. The V gene is TRBV7-2, the J gene TRBJ1-5; 9 bases fit TRBD1. Trimming cost V 4 bases and J 7 bases; bases outside gene matches: 11. Germline V gives CDR1 SGHTA, CDR2 FQGNSA. The length of the CDR3 is 16 residues.

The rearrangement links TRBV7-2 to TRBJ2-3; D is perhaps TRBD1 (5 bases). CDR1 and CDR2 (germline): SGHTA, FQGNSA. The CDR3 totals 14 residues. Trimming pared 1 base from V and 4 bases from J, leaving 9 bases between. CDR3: CASSLDTGADTQYF. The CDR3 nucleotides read TGTGCCAGCAGCTTAGATACAGGAGCAGATACGCAGTATTTT.

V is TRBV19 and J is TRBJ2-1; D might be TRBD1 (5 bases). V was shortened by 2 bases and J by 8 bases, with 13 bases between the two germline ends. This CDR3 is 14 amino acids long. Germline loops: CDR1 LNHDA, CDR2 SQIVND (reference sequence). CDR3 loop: CASSIWGSRDEQFF. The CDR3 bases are TGTGCCAGTAGTATATGGGGCTCTAGGGATGAGCAGTTCTTC.

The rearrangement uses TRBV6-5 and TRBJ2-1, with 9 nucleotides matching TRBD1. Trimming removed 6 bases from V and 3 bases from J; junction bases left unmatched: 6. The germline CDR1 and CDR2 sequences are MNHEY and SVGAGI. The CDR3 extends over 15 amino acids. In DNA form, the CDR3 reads TGTGCCAGCAGCCGGGGACAGGGCGTCTACAATGAGCAGTTCTTC. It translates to CASSRGQGVYNEQFF.

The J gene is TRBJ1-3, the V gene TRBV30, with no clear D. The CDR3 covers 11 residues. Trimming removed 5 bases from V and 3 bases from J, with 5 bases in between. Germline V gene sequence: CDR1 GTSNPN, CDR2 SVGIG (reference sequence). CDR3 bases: TGTGCCTGGGAGGGTGGAAACACCATATATTTT. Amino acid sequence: CAWEGGNTIYF.

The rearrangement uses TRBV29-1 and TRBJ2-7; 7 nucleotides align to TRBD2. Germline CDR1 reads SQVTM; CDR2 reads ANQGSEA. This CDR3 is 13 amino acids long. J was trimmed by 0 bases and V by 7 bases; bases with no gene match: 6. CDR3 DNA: TGCAGCGCACAAGGGACTATCTCCTACGAGCAGTACTTC. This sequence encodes CSAQGTISYEQYF.

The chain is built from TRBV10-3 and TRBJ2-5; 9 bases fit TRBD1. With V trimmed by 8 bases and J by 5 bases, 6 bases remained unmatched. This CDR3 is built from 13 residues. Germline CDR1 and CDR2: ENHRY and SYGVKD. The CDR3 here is CAIRGQGGETQYF. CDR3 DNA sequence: TGTGCCATCCGGGGACAGGGAGGGGAGACCCAGTACTTC.

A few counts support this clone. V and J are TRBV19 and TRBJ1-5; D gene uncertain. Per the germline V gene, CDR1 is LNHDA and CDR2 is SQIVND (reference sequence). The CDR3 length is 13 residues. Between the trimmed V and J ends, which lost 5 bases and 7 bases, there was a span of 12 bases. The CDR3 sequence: CASSPSTEQPQHF. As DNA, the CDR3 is TGTGCCAGTAGTCCCTCGACCGAGCAGCCCCAGCATTTT.

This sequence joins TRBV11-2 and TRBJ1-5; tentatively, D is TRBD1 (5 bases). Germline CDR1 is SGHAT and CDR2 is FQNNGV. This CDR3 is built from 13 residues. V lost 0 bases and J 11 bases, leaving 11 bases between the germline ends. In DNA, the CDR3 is TGTGCCAGCAGCTTAGAGGGGGGGAGGACCCAGCATTTT. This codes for CASSLEGGRTQHF.

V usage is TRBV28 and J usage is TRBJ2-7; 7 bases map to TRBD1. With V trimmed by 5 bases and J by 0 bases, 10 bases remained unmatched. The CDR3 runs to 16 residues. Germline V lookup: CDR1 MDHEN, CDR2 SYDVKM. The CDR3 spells CASSPPRGSGSYEQYF. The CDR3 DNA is TGTGCCAGCAGTCCCCCCAGGGGGTCCGGCTCCTACGAGCAGTACTTC.